Presented here are 9 T cell receptor beta chains from one specimen sequenced in a study of metastatic and nonmetastatic thyroid tumors. TCRdb reanalyzed the PCR reads via MiXCR. The table includes some 21,000 clones, about 30% detected once. Patients had received no treatment of any kind before thyroid surgery. Material for sequencing was blood. The receptors derive from a female donor with papillary thyroid cancer or a benign thyroid nodule (not recorded which). Some clones in this sample may be carry-over from other donors' samples.

This clone was seen many times. A much larger clone differs from this one at a single base, so this may be a read error. V usage is TRBV2 and J usage is TRBJ2-3; 12 nucleotides agree with TRBD2. This CDR3 spans 14 amino acids. Germline V CDR1 and CDR2: SNHLY, FYNNEI. The CDR3 sequence is CASSGLAGTDAQYF. DNA of the CDR3: TGTGCCAGCAGCGGACTAGCGGGAACAGATGCGCAGTATTTT.

The rearrangement links TRBV20-1 to TRBJ2-1, with D possibly being TRBD1 or TRBD2 (5 bases each). Trimming left V 6 bases short and J 2 bases short, with 17 bases between. The CDR3 has 15 amino acids. Germline V gene lookup returns CDR1 DFQATT and CDR2 SNEGSKA (reference sequence). The CDR3 DNA is TGCAGTGCCCCTCGGGACGCGCGGACCTACAATGAGCAGTTCTTC. This codes for CSAPRDARTYNEQFF.

The genes are TRBV7-8 and TRBJ1-2; 8 nucleotides match TRBD1. Germline V lookup: CDR1 SGHVS, CDR2 FQNEAQ. This CDR3 is 13 amino acids long. The V segment lost 5 bases and the J segment 4 bases; nucleotides outside the gene matches: 3. The CDR3 loop reads CASSLDRGYGYTF. The DNA of the CDR3 is TGTGCCAGCAGCCTTGACAGGGGCTATGGCTACACCTTC.

The chain couples TRBV6-6 to TRBJ1-2, with TRBD1 identical over 10 bases. CDR1 MNHNY and CDR2 SVGAGI come from the germline V gene (reference sequence). The CDR3 has 16 amino acids. With 2 bases clipped from V and 4 bases from J, the junction kept 7 bases outside the gene matches. The CDR3 protein is CASSYGRTGGIYGYTF. DNA of the CDR3: TGTGCCAGCAGTTACGGCCGGACAGGGGGGATCTATGGCTACACCTTC.

By sample fraction, this clone is medium-sized. The chain has TRBV4-3 and TRBJ2-7, with 9 bases lining up with TRBD1. V was pared by 2 bases and J by 2 bases, with 4 bases of the junction left unmatched. The CDR3 is 15 residues long. CDR1 and CDR2 from the germline V gene are LGHNA and YSLEER. CDR3 region: CASSQRDRETYEQYF. CDR3 coding DNA: TGCGCCAGCAGCCAAAGGGACAGGGAAACCTACGAGCAGTACTTC.

This clone has a count of ten or more. The chain joins TRBV2 to TRBJ2-5; D gene ambiguous. The germline V and J ends were trimmed by 3 bases and 5 bases, with 7 bases remaining between them. This CDR3 contains 12 residues. In germline, CDR1 is SNHLY, CDR2 FYNNEI. CDR3 sequence: CASSDWRETQYF. In nucleotides, the CDR3 is TGTGCCAGCAGTGATTGGCGGGAGACCCAGTACTTC.

This clone was detected ten times or more. This chain uses TRBV10-3 with TRBJ2-5; D gene uncertain. CDR1 is ENHRY and CDR2 is SYGVKD in the germline V gene. There are 12 residues in the CDR3. V was shortened by 1 base and J by 5 bases, with 5 bases between the two germline ends. CDR3 residues: CAISECGETQYF. The CDR3 DNA reads TGTGCCATCAGTGAGTGCGGCGAGACCCAGTACTTC.

Sample share makes this clone medium-sized. V gene TRBV6-1 combines with J gene TRBJ2-5, with 8 bases matching TRBD1. The CDR3 loop spans 12 amino acids. Germline loops: CDR1 MNHNS, CDR2 SASEGT. With 7 bases clipped from V and 4 bases from J, the junction kept 2 bases outside the gene matches. The CDR3 sequence is CASTDRGETQYF. The CDR3 DNA reads TGTGCCAGCACCGACAGGGGAGAGACCCAGTACTTC.

This clone has ten or more counts. V usage is TRBV7-3 and J usage is TRBJ1-1, with D tentatively TRBD1 (5 bases). V gave up 5 bases and J gave up 1 base, with 8 bases separating them. The CDR3 runs to 13 residues. Germline CDR1 is SGHTA and CDR2 is FQGTGA. The CDR3 DNA sequence: TGTGCCAGCAGCCACGACAGGAACACTGAAGCTTTCTTT. Amino acid sequence: CASSHDRNTEAFF.